The rows below give T cell receptor beta chains drawn from one sample of a study of cytomegalovirus exposure and HLA in healthy donors. The protocol was immunoSEQ multiplex PCR, while the TCRdb copy is restricted to in-frame clones and leaves out a portion. The data hold over 150,000 clones, with around 80% observed a single time. The sample comprised PBMCs. The receptor set was obtained from a man aged 40-49 years in good health and CMV-seronegative. Both conserved end residues are part of each CDR3. A D gene is named only where the DNA matches it firmly. Expanded clones get a size class; other rows say once, few or many, or leave the size out.

.	.	TRBJ2-5	TRBV6-5	CASSYGHQGGTQYF	TGTGCCAGCAGTTACGGCCATCAGGGGGGGACCCAGTACTTC
TRBD1	.	TRBJ2-1	TRBV7-8	CASSHGQGARNEQFF	TGTGCCAGCAGCCACGGACAGGGGGCGCGCAATGAGCAGTTCTTC
TRBD2	.	TRBJ2-1	TRBV29-1	CSVGPTSGRVRSYNEQFF	TGCAGCGTTGGACCCACTAGCGGGAGAGTTAGGTCCTACAATGAGCAGTTCTTC
.	.	TRBJ2-7	TRBV5-6	CASRRDSYEQYF	TGTGCCAGCAGGCGGGACAGCTACGAGCAGTACTTC
.	.	TRBJ2-1	TRBV4-2	CASSQEWQGSSYNEQFF	TGTGCCAGCAGCCAAGAGTGGCAGGGGAGCTCCTACAATGAGCAGTTCTTC
.	few	TRBJ2-7	TRBV11-2	CASSLGALFYEQYF	TGTGCCAGCAGCTTAGGGGCCTTGTTCTACGAGCAGTACTTC
.	.	TRBJ1-1	TRBV4-1	CASSQLGLNTEAFF	TGCGCCAGCAGCCAATTGGGCCTCAACACTGAAGCTTTCTTT
TRBD2	.	TRBJ2-7	TRBV7-2	CASSRGGGGSGSYEQYF	TGTGCCAGCAGCCGAGGGGGGGGTGGTAGCGGGAGCTACGAGCAGTACTTC
.	.	TRBJ2-3	TRBV14	CASSESPQGAVTDTQYF	TGTGCCAGCAGCGAGTCCCCCCAAGGAGCGGTCACAGATACGCAGTATTTT
TRBD2	.	TRBJ2-4	TRBV5-4	CASSTRRLAGTLQAKNIQYF	TGTGCCAGCAGCACCCGTCGACTAGCGGGTACACTTCAAGCCAAAAACATTCAGTACTTC
.	.	TRBJ2-7	TRBV7-9	CASSPNRTAIITYEQYF	TGTGCCAGCAGCCCGAATCGGACAGCCATTATCACCTACGAGCAGTACTTC
TRBD2	once	TRBJ2-5	TRBV2	CASREAGGTETQYF	TGTGCCAGCAGGGAAGCGGGAGGGACGGAGACCCAGTACTTC
.	.	TRBJ1-3	TRBV15	CATSRNTGSAGNTIYF	TGTGCCACCAGCAGGAACACAGGGTCTGCTGGAAACACCATATATTTT
.	.	TRBJ2-4	TRBV7-2	CASSLILAKNIQYF	TGTGCCAGCAGCTTGATACTAGCCAAAAACATTCAGTACTTC
.	.	TRBJ1-3	TRBV25-1	CASSESWGVGGNTIYF	TGTGCCAGCAGTGAATCTTGGGGAGTAGGAGGAAACACCATATATTTT
TRBD1	.	TRBJ2-7	TRBV18	CASSPGTGGYEQYF	TGTGCCAGCTCGCCCGGGACAGGGGGCTACGAGCAGTACTTC
.	.	TRBJ2-5	TRBV28	CASTTLVTQETQYF	TGTGCCAGCACCACACTAGTGACTCAAGAGACCCAGTACTTC
.	.	TRBJ1-3	TRBV18	CASSPLQTRQTQSPGNTIYF	TGTGCCAGCTCACCACTCCAAACCCGGCAGACTCAATCCCCTGGAAACACCATATATTTT